The clone carrying this T cell receptor (beta chain) has more than one count but fewer than ten. The target antigen is unknown. These data are taken from a study of T cell repertoires in cytomegalovirus infection. Study information: An indication of both CMV infection and matching HLA type came from public TCR beta signatures.

V lost 0 bases and J 0 bases, leaving 12 bases between the germline ends. Germline CDR1 and CDR2: DFQATT and SNEGSKA (reference sequence). The CDR3 is 16 residues long. TCRdb re-analysed the reads in MiXCR, keeping a single row per CDR3 protein. The profile shows fewer than 700,000 distinct CDR3 sequences, 20% to 25% of them singletons. Whole-study findings and limits: There were HLA-C-restricted CMV-specific TCR beta clonotypes dominating the ex vivo response.

V usage is TRBV20-1 and J usage is TRBJ1-3; weak D call: TRBD1 (6 bases). This clonotype was obtained from a human donor in good health (CMV status not recorded). Some clones in this sample may be carry-over from other donors' samples. The sequenced sample consisted of CD8+ T cells from PBMCs. CDR3 protein: CSARDNRVSSGNTIYF. CDR3 bases: TGCAGTGCTAGAGACAACAGGGTGAGCTCTGGAAACACCATATATTTT.